This TCR beta chain stems from a study of T cells in Graves' hyperthyroidism and ophthalmopathy. Authors of the study amplified TCR beta CDR3 regions from RNA transcripts. Primed by the HTBI set, a first-round RT-PCR was run on the TCR CDR3. From the multiplex PCR reads, TCRdb called clonotypes with MiXCR, one entry per CDR3 protein. The data contain approximately 49,000 distinct CDR3 sequences, approximately 50% of them seen just once; the ten biggest clones take up around a third. About this clonotype: Its specificity is not known. A junction boundary mismatches the germline segment, possibly from a read error.

Looked up from germline, CDR1 is SGHTA and CDR2 is FQGNSA. The CDR3 covers 12 residues. The patients, who ranged from 18 to 65 in age, presented with newly diagnosed hyperthyroidism lasting under 2 months. Exclusions: uncontrolled infection, other autoimmune disease, pregnancy, lactation. Findings of the study overall: By a 13 V-J model, ophthalmopathy was set apart from stable hyperthyroidism. Blood also contained most expanded thyroid clonotypes above 0.001.

This clonotype originated in a man aged 18 to 30 with Graves' hyperthyroidism. The J gene is TRBJ2-5, the V gene TRBV7-2; tentative D call: TRBD2 (6 bases). Sequenced input: peripheral blood or thyroid tissue (not recorded which). CDR3: CTSSQVPGLAFF. CDR3 nucleotides: TGTACCAGCAGCCAAGTTCCGGGGCTAGCGTTCTTC.